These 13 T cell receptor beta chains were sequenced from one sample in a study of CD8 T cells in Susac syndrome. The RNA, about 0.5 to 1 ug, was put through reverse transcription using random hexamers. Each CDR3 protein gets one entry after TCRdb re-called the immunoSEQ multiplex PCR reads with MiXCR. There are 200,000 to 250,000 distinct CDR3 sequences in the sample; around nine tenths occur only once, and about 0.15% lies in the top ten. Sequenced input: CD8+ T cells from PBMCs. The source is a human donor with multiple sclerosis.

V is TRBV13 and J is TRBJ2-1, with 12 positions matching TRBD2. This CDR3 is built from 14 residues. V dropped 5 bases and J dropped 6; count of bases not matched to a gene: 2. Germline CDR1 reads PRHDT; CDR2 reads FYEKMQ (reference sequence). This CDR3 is CASSPGLAGNEQFF. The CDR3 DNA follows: TGTGCCAGCAGCCCGGGACTAGCGGGCAATGAGCAGTTCTTC.

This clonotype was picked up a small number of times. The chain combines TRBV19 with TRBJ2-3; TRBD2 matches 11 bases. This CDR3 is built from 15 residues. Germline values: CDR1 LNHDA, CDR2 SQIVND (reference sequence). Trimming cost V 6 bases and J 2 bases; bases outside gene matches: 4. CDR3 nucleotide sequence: TGTGCCAGTAGGTTGACTAGCGGGGCCACAGATACGCAGTATTTT. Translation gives CASRLTSGATDTQYF.

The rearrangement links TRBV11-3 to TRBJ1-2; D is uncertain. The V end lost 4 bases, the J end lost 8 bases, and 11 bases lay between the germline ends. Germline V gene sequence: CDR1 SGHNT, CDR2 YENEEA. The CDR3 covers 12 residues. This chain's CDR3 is CASSSISVGYTF. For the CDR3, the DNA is TGTGCCAGCAGCTCGATTAGTGTCGGCTACACCTTC.

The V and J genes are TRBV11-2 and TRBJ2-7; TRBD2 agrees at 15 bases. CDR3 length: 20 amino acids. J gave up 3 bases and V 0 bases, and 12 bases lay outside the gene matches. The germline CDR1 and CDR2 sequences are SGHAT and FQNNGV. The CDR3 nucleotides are TGTGCCAGCAGCTTAGAAGGGTCGGGACTAGCGGGAGGATACGGCTACGAGCAGTACTTC. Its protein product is CASSLEGSGLAGGYGYEQYF.

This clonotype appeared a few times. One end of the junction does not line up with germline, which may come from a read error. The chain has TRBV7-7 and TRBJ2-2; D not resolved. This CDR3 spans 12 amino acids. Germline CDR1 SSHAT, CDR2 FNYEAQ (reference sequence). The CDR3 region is CASSSDTGELFF. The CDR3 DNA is TGTGCTAGCAGCTCAGATACCGGGGAGCTGTTTTTT.

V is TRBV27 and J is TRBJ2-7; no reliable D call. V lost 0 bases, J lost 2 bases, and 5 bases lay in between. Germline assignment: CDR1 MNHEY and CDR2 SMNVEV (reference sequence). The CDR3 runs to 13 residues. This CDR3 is CASSLSAAYEQYF. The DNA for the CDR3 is TGTGCCAGCAGTTTATCGGCGGCCTACGAGCAGTACTTC.

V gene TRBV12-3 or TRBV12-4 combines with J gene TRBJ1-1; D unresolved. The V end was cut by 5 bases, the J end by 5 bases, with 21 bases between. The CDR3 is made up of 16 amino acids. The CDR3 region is CASSLTYLPRWTEAFF. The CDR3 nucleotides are TGTGCCAGCAGTCTCACCTACCTACCCCGGTGGACTGAAGCTTTCTTT.

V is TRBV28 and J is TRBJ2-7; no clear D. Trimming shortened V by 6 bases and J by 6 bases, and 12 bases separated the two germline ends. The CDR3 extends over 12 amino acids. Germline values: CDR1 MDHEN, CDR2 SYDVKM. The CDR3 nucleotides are TGTGCCAGCAGCCAGCTAGTGGGCGAGCAGTACTTC. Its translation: CASSQLVGEQYF.

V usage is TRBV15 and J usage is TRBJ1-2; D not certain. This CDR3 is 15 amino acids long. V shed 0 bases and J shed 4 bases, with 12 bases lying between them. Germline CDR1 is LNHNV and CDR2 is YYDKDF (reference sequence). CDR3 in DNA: TGTGCCACCAGCAGAGATACGGCCCGGTCCTATGGCTACACCTTC. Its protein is CATSRDTARSYGYTF.

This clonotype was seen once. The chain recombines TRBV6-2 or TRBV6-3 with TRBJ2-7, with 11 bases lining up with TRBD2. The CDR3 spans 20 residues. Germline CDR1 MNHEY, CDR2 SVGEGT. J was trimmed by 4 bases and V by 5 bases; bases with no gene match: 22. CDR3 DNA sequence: TGTGCCAGCAGTATAACGCGTACGACTAGCGGGGTTGGATTTGTTTACGAGCAGTACTTC. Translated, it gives CASSITRTTSGVGFVYEQYF.

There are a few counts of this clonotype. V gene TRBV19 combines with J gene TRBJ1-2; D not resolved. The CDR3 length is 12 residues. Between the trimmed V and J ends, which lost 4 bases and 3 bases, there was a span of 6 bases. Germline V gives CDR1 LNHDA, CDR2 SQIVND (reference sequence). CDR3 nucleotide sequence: TGTGCCAGTAGTACGGGAGACTATGGCTACACCTTC. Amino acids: CASSTGDYGYTF.

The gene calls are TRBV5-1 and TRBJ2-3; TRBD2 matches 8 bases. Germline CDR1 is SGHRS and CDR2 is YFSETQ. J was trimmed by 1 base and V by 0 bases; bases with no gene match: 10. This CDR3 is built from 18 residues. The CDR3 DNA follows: TGCGCCAGCAGCTTGGACGTCGGGGGGGCAGGAGGCACAGATACGCAGTATTTT. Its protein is CASSLDVGGAGGTDTQYF.

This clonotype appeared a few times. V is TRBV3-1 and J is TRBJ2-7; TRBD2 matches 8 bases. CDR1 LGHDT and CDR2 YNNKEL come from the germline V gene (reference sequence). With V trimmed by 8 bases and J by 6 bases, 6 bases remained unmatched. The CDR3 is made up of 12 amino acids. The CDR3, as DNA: TGTGCCAGCGGCCCGGGGGGGACCGAGCAGTACTTC. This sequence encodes CASGPGGTEQYF.